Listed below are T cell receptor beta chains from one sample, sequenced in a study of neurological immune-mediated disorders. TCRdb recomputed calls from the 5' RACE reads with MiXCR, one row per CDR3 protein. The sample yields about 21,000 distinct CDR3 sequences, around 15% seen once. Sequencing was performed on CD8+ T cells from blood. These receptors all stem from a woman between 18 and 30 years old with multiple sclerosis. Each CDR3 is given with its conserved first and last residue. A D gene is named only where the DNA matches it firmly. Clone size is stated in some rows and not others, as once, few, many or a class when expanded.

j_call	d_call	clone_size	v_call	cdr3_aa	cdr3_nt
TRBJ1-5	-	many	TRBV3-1	CASSLTAGQHQPQHF	TGTGCCAGCAGCTTAACAGCGGGCCAGCATCAGCCCCAGCATTTT
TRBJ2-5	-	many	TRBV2	CASRSTGMRQETQYF	TGTGCCAGCAGATCAACAGGGATGCGCCAAGAGACCCAGTACTTC
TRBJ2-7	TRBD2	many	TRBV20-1	CSAGTSGGSYEQYF	TGCAGTGCCGGGACTAGCGGGGGATCCTACGAGCAGTACTTC
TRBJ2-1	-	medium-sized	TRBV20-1	CSARDRNEQFF	TGCAGTGCTAGAGATCGAAATGAGCAGTTCTTC
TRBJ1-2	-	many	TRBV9	CASSVGEGDANYGYTF	TGTGCCAGCAGCGTAGGGGAAGGGGATGCTAACTATGGCTACACCTTC
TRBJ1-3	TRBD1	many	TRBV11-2	CASSLDRDSGNTIYF	TGTGCCAGCAGCTTGGACAGGGACTCTGGAAACACCATATATTTT
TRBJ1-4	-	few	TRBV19	CASSIGHLNEKLFF	TGTGCCAGTAGTATCGGACACCTTAATGAAAAACTGTTTTTT
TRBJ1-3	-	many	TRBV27	CASSLSSNGNTIYF	TGTGCCAGCAGTTTATCGTCGAATGGAAACACCATATATTTT
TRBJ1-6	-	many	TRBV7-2	CASSLGFSLINSPLHF	TGTGCCAGCAGCTTAGGGTTTAGCCTGATTAATTCACCCCTCCACTTT
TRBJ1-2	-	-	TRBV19	CASSSRKSNWGYTF	TGTGCCAGTAGTTCCCGTAAATCGAATTGGGGCTACACCTTC
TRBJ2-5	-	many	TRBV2	CASGRLDETQYF	TGTGCCAGCGGACGTTTAGATGAGACCCAGTACTTC
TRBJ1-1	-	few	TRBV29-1	CSVDSQPNTEAFF	TGCAGCGTTGATTCCCAGCCGAACACTGAAGCTTTCTTT
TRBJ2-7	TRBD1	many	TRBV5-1	CASSSGTGAYEQYF	TGCGCCAGCAGCTCCGGTACAGGGGCTTACGAGCAGTACTTC
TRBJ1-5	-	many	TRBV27	CASSLNPLTDGQPQHF	TGTGCCAGCAGTTTAAACCCTCTTACGGACGGACAGCCCCAGCATTTT
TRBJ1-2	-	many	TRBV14	CASSQFVHRDGYTF	TGTGCCAGCAGCCAATTTGTCCACCGGGATGGCTACACCTTC
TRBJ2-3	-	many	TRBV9	CASSVAVSSTDTQYF	TGTGCCAGCAGCGTAGCTGTTAGTTCCACAGATACGCAGTATTTT
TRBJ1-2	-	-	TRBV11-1	CASSFGQKINYGYTF	TGTGCCAGCAGCTTTGGGCAGAAGATTAACTATGGCTACACCTTC
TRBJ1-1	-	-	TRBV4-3	CASSQRKMATEAFF	TGCGCCAGCAGCCAACGAAAGATGGCCACTGAAGCTTTCTTT
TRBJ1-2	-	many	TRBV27	CASSSSRDLYGYTF	TGTGCCAGCAGTTCATCCAGGGACCTCTATGGCTACACCTTC
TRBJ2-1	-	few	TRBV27	CASSLLLGSSYNEQFF	TGTGCCAGCAGTCTCCTACTTGGGAGCTCCTACAATGAGCAGTTCTTC
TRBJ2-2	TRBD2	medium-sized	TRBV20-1	CSAKSGRDPGELFF	TGCAGTGCCAAAAGCGGGAGAGATCCCGGGGAGCTGTTTTTT
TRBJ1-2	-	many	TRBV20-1	CSARFRPLNRAHYGYTF	TGCAGTGCTAGATTCCGCCCACTCAACAGAGCCCATTATGGCTACACCTTC
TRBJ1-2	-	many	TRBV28	CASSLGPRSGSGYTF	TGTGCCAGCAGTTTAGGTCCCCGTAGTGGGTCTGGCTACACCTTC
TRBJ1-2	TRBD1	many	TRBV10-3	CAISGDSVGYGYTF	TGTGCCATCAGTGGGGACAGTGTCGGCTATGGCTACACCTTC
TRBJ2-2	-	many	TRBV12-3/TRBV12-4	CASSLVGTDTGELFF	TGTGCCAGCAGTTTGGTTGGGACGGACACCGGGGAGCTGTTTTTT
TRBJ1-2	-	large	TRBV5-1	CASSFGNLDYGYTF	TGCGCCAGCAGCTTCGGAAATTTAGACTATGGCTACACCTTC
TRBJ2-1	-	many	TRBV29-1	CSVEGGPGIAYNEQFF	TGCAGCGTTGAAGGGGGCCCCGGGATAGCCTACAATGAGCAGTTCTTC
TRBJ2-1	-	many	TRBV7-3	CASSGSPTEEQFF	TGTGCCAGCAGCGGGAGCCCGACTGAGGAGCAGTTCTTC
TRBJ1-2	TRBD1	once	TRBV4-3	CASSLWDRRNYGYTF	TGCGCCAGCAGCCTTTGGGACAGGCGGAACTATGGCTACACCTTC
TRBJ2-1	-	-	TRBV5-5	CASSLEAVDGGRYNEQFF	TGTGCCAGCAGCTTGGAAGCCGTTGACGGGGGCAGATACAATGAGCAGTTCTTC
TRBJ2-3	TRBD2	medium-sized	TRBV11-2	CASSSWTSGDTDTQYF	TGTGCCAGCAGCTCTTGGACTAGCGGGGACACAGATACGCAGTATTTT
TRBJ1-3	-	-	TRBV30	CAWSVRGSGNTIYF	TGTGCCTGGAGTGTAAGGGGCTCTGGAAACACCATATATTTT
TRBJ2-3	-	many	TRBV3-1	CASSQGPGGSGTDTQYF	TGTGCCAGCAGCCAAGGGCCTGGGGGCTCGGGCACAGATACGCAGTATTTT
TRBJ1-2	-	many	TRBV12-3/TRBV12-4	CASSLGGNGGYTF	TGTGCCAGCAGTTTAGGGGGGAATGGGGGCTACACCTTC
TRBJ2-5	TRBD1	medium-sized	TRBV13	CASSLDRGWRETQYF	TGTGCCAGCAGCTTAGACAGGGGATGGCGAGAGACCCAGTACTTC
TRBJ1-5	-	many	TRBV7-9	CASSPGDINNQPQHF	TGTGCCAGCAGCCCTGGCGACATCAACAATCAGCCCCAGCATTTT
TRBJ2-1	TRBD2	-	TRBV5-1	CASSFLREGHNEQFF	TGCGCCAGCAGCTTTCTCCGGGAGGGGCACAATGAGCAGTTCTTC
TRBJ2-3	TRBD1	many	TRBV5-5	CASSLEGQGTDTQYF	TGTGCCAGCAGCTTGGAAGGACAGGGCACAGATACGCAGTATTTT
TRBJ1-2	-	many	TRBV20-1	CSAWDPSTYNYGYTF	TGCAGTGCTTGGGATCCTAGTACCTATAACTATGGCTACACCTTC
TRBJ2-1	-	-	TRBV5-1	CASSLDTAYFGEQFF	TGCGCCAGCAGCTTGGACACGGCTTATTTTGGTGAGCAGTTCTTC
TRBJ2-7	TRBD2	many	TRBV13	CASSSKLERGEFYEQYF	TGTGCCAGCAGCTCTAAACTCGAGCGGGGGGAATTTTACGAGCAGTACTTC
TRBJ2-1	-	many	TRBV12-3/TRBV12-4	CASSSPLPAMRESSYNEQFF	TGTGCCAGCAGTTCCCCCTTGCCAGCAATGAGAGAAAGCTCCTACAATGAGCAGTTCTTC
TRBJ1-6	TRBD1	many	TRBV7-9	CASSSYQATGSSSPLHF	TGTGCCAGCAGCTCTTACCAAGCGACAGGGAGTAGTTCACCCCTCCACTTT
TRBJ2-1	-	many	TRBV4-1	CASSQAESSYNEQFF	TGCGCCAGCAGCCAAGCAGAGAGCTCCTACAATGAGCAGTTCTTC
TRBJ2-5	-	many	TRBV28	CASSSVTGIETQYF	TGTGCCAGCAGTTCGGTCACAGGGATAGAGACCCAGTACTTC
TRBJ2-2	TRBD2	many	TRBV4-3	CASSQIRLAVTGELFF	TGCGCCAGCAGCCAAATACGACTAGCGGTCACCGGGGAGCTGTTTTTT
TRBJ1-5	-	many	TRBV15	CATSSGTPHPQHF	TGTGCCACCAGCAGCGGGACTCCGCATCCCCAGCATTTT
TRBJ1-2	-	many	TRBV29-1	CSVDSTVLYGYTF	TGCAGCGTTGATTCGACAGTCCTCTATGGCTACACCTTC
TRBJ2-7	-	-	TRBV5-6	CASSLAPDYEQYF	TGTGCCAGCAGCTTGGCGCCAGACTACGAGCAGTACTTC
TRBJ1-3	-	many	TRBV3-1	CASSQDWRRGGDSGNTIYF	TGTGCCAGCAGCCAAGATTGGAGACGGGGGGGTGACTCTGGAAACACCATATATTTT
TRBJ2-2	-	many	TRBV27	CASGDTGELFF	TGTGCCAGCGGAGACACCGGGGAGCTGTTTTTT
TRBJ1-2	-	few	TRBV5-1	CASSPDGARYGYTF	TGCGCCAGCAGCCCGGACGGGGCCCGGTATGGCTACACCTTC
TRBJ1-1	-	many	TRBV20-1	CSARDLGDVYTEAFF	TGCAGTGCTAGAGACCTAGGAGATGTCTACACTGAAGCTTTCTTT
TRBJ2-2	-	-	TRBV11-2	CASSRSRYGELFF	TGTGCCAGCAGCCGTTCCCGGTATGGGGAGCTGTTTTTT
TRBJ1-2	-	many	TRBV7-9	CASSFLRRRRDYGYTF	TGTGCCAGCAGCTTTCTTCGTAGGCGCAGGGACTATGGCTACACCTTC
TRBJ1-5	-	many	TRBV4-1	CASSKNSRGGQPQHF	TGCGCCAGCAGCAAAAACTCACGGGGTGGGCAGCCCCAGCATTTT
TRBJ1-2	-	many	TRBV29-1	CSVDIRESTNYGYTF	TGCAGCGTTGATATCCGGGAAAGTACTAACTATGGCTACACCTTC
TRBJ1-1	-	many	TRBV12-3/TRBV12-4	CASSPLLNTEAFF	TGTGCCAGCAGTCCACTTTTGAACACTGAAGCTTTCTTT
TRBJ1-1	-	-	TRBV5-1	CASSPTGRLNTEAFF	TGCGCCAGCAGCCCCACGGGCCGTTTGAACACTGAAGCTTTCTTT
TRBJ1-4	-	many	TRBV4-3	CASSQDEVGVEKLFF	TGCGCCAGCAGCCAAGATGAGGTGGGGGTTGAAAAACTGTTTTTT